The entry below gives a single T cell receptor beta chain sequence along with its context. The sample belongs to a study of blood T cell repertoires in COVID-19. At the level of the study: There were acute and convalescent COVID-19 samples, and they came from the United States, Italy and Spain.

Sequencing was performed with immunoSEQ multiplex PCR; in TCRdb, only in-frame clones are kept and a portion is missing. The sample lists roughly 200,000 clones; 70% to 90% were seen once. Trimming pared 7 bases from V and 7 bases from J, leaving 13 bases between. The CDR3 covers 12 residues. From germline, CDR1 is MDHEN and CDR2 SYDVKM. Material: peripheral blood. J is TRBJ1-1 and V is TRBV28; the D is unclear. The receptor comes from a woman between 50 and 59 years old with COVID-19, enrolled during active disease. The CDR3 protein is CASTQVHGEAFF. CDR3 DNA sequence: TGTGCCAGCACCCAAGTCCACGGTGAAGCTTTCTTT.